The rows below give T cell receptor beta chains drawn from one sample of a study of blood T cell repertoires in COVID-19. Using immunoSEQ multiplex PCR, the repertoire was profiled, and TCRdb retains in-frame clones only, with some absent. Of about 220,000 clones listed, 83% are singletons. The sequenced sample consisted of peripheral blood. The receptors were gathered from a woman aged 40 to 50 with active or convalescent COVID-19. CDR3s include the opening cysteine and the closing phenylalanine or tryptophan. D genes are given only for firm matches. Expanded clones get a size class; other rows say once, few or many, or leave the size out.

cdr3_length	j_call	clone_size	v_call	d_call	cdr3_nt	cdr3_aa
15	TRBJ1-1	.	TRBV5-1	.	TGCGCCAGCAGCCAGGACGGGGGTGGGGACACTGAAGCTTTCTTT	CASSQDGGGDTEAFF
14	TRBJ2-2	once	TRBV10-3	TRBD1	TGTGCCATCCGGGACAGGTTAAACACCGGGGAGCTGTTTTTT	CAIRDRLNTGELFF
17	TRBJ2-3	.	TRBV21-1	.	TGTGCCAGCAGCAAACCCAAAGCGGGAGTATTTACAGATACGCAGTATTTT	CASSKPKAGVFTDTQYF
15	TRBJ2-7	.	TRBV3-1/TRBV3-2	TRBD2	TGTGCCAGCAGCCAAACGACTAGCGGGAGGGATGAGCAGTACTTC	CASSQTTSGRDEQYF
13	TRBJ1-1	once	TRBV10-3	.	TGTGCCATCACTTGGACAGAGAACACTGAAGCTTTCTTT	CAITWTENTEAFF
19	TRBJ1-3	.	TRBV7-8	.	TGTGCCAGCAGCTTCCCGGTGGACCGGGGTAGCATCCCTGGAAACACCATATATTTT	CASSFPVDRGSIPGNTIYF
14	TRBJ1-2	few	TRBV2	TRBD1	TGTGCCAGCAGCCGACAGGGATCCAACTATGGCTACACCTTC	CASSRQGSNYGYTF
14	TRBJ2-3	.	TRBV19	.	TGTGCCAGTTCGAAGGGGGAGACGACAGATACGCAGTATTTT	CASSKGETTDTQYF
12	TRBJ1-6	.	TRBV19	.	TGTGCCAGTAGGAGCGATAATTCACCCCTCCACTTT	CASRSDNSPLHF
13	TRBJ1-1	.	TRBV19	.	TGTGCCAGTAGTAGTGGGGTGGGGAGGGAAGCTTTCTTT	CASSSGVGREAFF
16	TRBJ2-1	.	TRBV9	TRBD2	TGTGCCAGCAGCTTCCCGACTAGCGGGGCGGACAATGAGCAGTTCTTC	CASSFPTSGADNEQFF
14	TRBJ2-1	few	TRBV7-3	TRBD2	TGTGCCAGCCGGGCTAGCGGGAGTATGAATGAGCAGTTCTTC	CASRASGSMNEQFF
15	TRBJ2-1	.	TRBV7-2	.	TGTGCCAGCAGCTTAGGAGCCAATTCCTACAATGAGCAGTTCTTC	CASSLGANSYNEQFF
13	TRBJ1-1	.	TRBV7-3	.	TGTGCCAGCAGCTTAGACAGCTACACTGAAGCTTTCTTT	CASSLDSYTEAFF
15	TRBJ1-1	.	TRBV6-5	.	TGTGCCAGCAGAGAGGACGGGGGGAAAGGCACTGAAGCTTTCTTT	CASREDGGKGTEAFF
14	TRBJ2-1	.	TRBV11-3	.	TGTGCCAGCAGCTTGGGCTTATCCTACAATGAGCAGTTCTTC	CASSLGLSYNEQFF
12	TRBJ1-2	.	TRBV10-3	.	TGTGCCATCAGTGGGACAGACTATGGCTACACCTTC	CAISGTDYGYTF
14	TRBJ1-1	.	TRBV6-5	TRBD1	TGTGCCAGCAGCGGACAGGGACCGAACACTGAAGCTTTCTTT	CASSGQGPNTEAFF
14	TRBJ1-1	.	TRBV6-5	.	TGTGCCAGCAGTCCGAGCGCGATGAACACTGAAGCTTTCTTT	CASSPSAMNTEAFF
15	TRBJ2-4	once	TRBV5-6	.	TGTGCCAGCAGCTTGGTCAGGGCGCCCAAAAACATTCAGTACTTC	CASSLVRAPKNIQYF
16	TRBJ2-3	.	TRBV29-1	.	TGCAGCGTTGAAATAGGACAGGGGCTAGCGGGGGATACGCAGTATTTT	CSVEIGQGLAGDTQYF
12	TRBJ1-2	.	TRBV14	.	TGTGCCAGCAGCCCAGGGGTACATGGCTACACCTTC	CASSPGVHGYTF
16	TRBJ1-3	few	TRBV11-2	.	TGTGCCAGCAGCTTAGAGCGGTCAAACTCTGGAAACACCATATATTTT	CASSLERSNSGNTIYF
15	TRBJ2-1	.	TRBV7-9	TRBD2	TGTGCCAGCAGCCGGACTAGCGGGAATCGCGATGAGCAGTTCTTC	CASSRTSGNRDEQFF
17	TRBJ2-7	once	TRBV19	.	TGTGCCAGTAGTTTGAGACAGGGAGGAGTGGGGGTCTACGAGCAGTACTTC	CASSLRQGGVGVYEQYF
14	TRBJ1-1	.	TRBV30	.	TGTGCCTGGAGTCATTTAGGGCGGGGGACTGAAGCTTTCTTT	CAWSHLGRGTEAFF
13	TRBJ1-1	.	TRBV7-2	.	TGTGCCAGCAGCTTAGAGGCGGTTCAGGAAGCTTTCTTT	CASSLEAVQEAFF
18	TRBJ2-1	few	TRBV12-5	.	TGTGCTAGTGGTTTGGCGCTAGGGGGAAGCGGGGACTACAATGAGCAGTTCTTC	CASGLALGGSGDYNEQFF
12	TRBJ1-2	.	TRBV6-6	.	TGTGCCGGGAACGACAGGAACTATGGCTACACCTTC	CAGNDRNYGYTF
16	TRBJ2-7	.	TRBV19	TRBD1	TGTGCCACCCCTTTGTACCCGGGACAGGGCCCCTACGAGCAGTACTTC	CATPLYPGQGPYEQYF
12	TRBJ1-2	.	TRBV19	.	TGTGCCAGTAAGCAGGGTAACTATGGCTACACCTTC	CASKQGNYGYTF
14	TRBJ1-1	.	TRBV7-8	TRBD1	TGTGCCAGCAGCTTCCAGGGGGCAGGTACTGAAGCTTTCTTT	CASSFQGAGTEAFF
15	TRBJ2-3	.	TRBV29-1	TRBD1	TGCAGCGCCCTTTCCGGGACAGAGGGCACAGATACGCAGTATTTT	CSALSGTEGTDTQYF
16	TRBJ1-3	.	TRBV7-6	.	TGTGCCAGCAGCTTAGCCCAGGGGCGCGCTGGAAACACCATATATTTT	CASSLAQGRAGNTIYF
15	TRBJ1-3	.	TRBV5-8	.	TGTGCCAGCAGCTTTGGACAGAGCTCTGGAAACACCATATATTTT	CASSFGQSSGNTIYF
15	TRBJ2-1	.	TRBV19	.	TGTGCCAGTAGATTCGAAATCAGCTCCTACAATGAGCAGTTCTTC	CASRFEISSYNEQFF
15	TRBJ1-2	.	TRBV7-6	TRBD1	TGTGCCAGCAGCTCGAACGTACAGGGGGCGAACGGCTACACCTTC	CASSSNVQGANGYTF
19	TRBJ2-2	.	TRBV27	TRBD1	TGTGCCAGCAGAAACAGGGGGATGAGCATGAAGATGAACACCGGGGAGCTGTTTTTT	CASRNRGMSMKMNTGELFF
14	TRBJ2-2	.	TRBV3-1/TRBV3-2	.	TGTGCCAGCAGCCAACAGTCCTGGCCCGGGGAGCTGTTTTTT	CASSQQSWPGELFF
15	TRBJ2-1	.	TRBV5-4	TRBD2	TGTGCCAGCAGCTTGGGGACTAGCGGGGGCTATGAGCAGTTCTTC	CASSLGTSGGYEQFF
18	TRBJ1-1	.	TRBV9	TRBD1	TGTGCCAGCAGCGTCGGGACAGGGGGCGGAATATGGAACACTGAAGCTTTCTTT	CASSVGTGGGIWNTEAFF
15	TRBJ2-5	.	TRBV5-1	.	TGCGCCAGCGGATCCCGGGACTTGTGGAAAGAGACCCAGTACTTC	CASGSRDLWKETQYF
13	TRBJ1-3	.	TRBV12-3/TRBV12-4	.	TGTGCCAGCATTCTCCGCTCTGGAAACACCATATATTTT	CASILRSGNTIYF
14	TRBJ2-1	.	TRBV19	TRBD1	TGTGCCAGCTCCGACAGGGGCGCTTACAATGAGCAGTTCTTC	CASSDRGAYNEQFF
12	TRBJ2-1	.	TRBV3-1/TRBV3-2	.	TGTGCCAGCAGCCCCACTCAGGATGAGCAGTTCTTC	CASSPTQDEQFF